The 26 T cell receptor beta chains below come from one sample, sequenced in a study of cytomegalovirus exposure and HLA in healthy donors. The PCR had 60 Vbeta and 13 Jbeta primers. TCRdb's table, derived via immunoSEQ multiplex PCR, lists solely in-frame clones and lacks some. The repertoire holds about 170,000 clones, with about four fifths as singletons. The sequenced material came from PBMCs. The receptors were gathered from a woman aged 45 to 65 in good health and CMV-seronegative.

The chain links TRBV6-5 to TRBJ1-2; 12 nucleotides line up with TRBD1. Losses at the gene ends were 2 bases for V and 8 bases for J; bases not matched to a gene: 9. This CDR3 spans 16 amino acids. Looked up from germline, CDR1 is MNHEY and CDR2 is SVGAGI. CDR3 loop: CASSYEGDRGHGGYTF. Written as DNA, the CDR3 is TGTGCCAGCAGTTACGAGGGGGACAGGGGGCACGGGGGCTACACCTTC.

The DNA for the CDR3 is TGCGCCAGCAGCTTACGGGACAGCCAAGAGACCCAGTACTTC. It codes for CASSLRDSQETQYF. J is TRBJ2-5 and V is TRBV5-1, with 7 bases that match TRBD1. The CDR3 loop spans 14 amino acids. J gave up 1 base and V 2 bases, and 2 bases lay outside the gene matches. Germline V CDR1 and CDR2: SGHRS, YFSETQ.

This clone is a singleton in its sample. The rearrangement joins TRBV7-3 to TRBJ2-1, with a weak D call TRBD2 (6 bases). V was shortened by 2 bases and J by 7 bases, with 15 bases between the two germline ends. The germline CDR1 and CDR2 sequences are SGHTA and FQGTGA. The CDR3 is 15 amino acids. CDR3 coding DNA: TGTGCCAGCAGCTTAGGGCGGGATTTCGGGAATGAGCAGTTCTTC. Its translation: CASSLGRDFGNEQFF. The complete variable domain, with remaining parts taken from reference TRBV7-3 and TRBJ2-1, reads GAGVSQTPSNKVTEKGKYVELRCDPISGHTALYWYRQSLGQGPEFLIYFQGTGAADDSGLPNDRFFAVRPEGSVSTLKIQRTERGDSAVYLCASSLGRDFGNEQFFGPGTRLTVL.

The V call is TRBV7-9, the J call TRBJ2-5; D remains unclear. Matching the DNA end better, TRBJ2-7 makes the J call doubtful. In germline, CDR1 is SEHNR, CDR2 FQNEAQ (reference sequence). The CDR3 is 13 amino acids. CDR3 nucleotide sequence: TGTGCCAGCAGCTTAGATCGGGTCTACGAGCAGTACTTC. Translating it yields CASSLDRVYEQYF.

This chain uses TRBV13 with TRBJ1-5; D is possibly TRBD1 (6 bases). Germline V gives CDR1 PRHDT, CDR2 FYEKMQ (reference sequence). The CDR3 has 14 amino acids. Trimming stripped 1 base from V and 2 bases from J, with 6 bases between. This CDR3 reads CASSLAGGNQPQHF. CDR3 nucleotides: TGTGCCAGCAGCTTAGCAGGGGGCAATCAGCCCCAGCATTTT.

The CDR3 coding sequence is TGTGCCAGCAGTTACGGGACAGGGAGAAGCTACGAGCAGTACTTC. This gives the protein CASSYGTGRSYEQYF. The chain couples TRBV6-5 to TRBJ2-7; 9 positions agree with TRBD1. Germline values: CDR1 MNHEY, CDR2 SVGAGI. This CDR3 is 15 amino acids long. V was clipped by 2 bases and J by 3 bases; unmatched bases: 5.

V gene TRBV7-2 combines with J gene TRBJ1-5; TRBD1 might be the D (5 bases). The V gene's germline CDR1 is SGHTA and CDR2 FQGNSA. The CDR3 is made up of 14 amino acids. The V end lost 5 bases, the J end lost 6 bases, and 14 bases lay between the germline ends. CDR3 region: CASSPWGTFQPQHF. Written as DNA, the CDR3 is TGTGCCAGCAGCCCCTGGGGGACTTTTCAGCCCCAGCATTTT.

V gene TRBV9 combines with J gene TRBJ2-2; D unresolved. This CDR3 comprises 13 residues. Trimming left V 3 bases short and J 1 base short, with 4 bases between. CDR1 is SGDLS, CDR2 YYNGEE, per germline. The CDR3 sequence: CASSAQNTGELFF. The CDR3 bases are TGTGCCAGCAGCGCCCAGAACACCGGGGAGCTGTTTTTT.

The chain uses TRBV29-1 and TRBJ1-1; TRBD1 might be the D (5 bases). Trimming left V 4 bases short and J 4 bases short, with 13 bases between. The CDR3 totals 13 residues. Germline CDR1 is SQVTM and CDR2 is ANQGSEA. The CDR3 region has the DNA TGCAGCGTTGGGCTTAGGGGCAGCACTGAAGCTTTCTTT. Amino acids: CSVGLRGSTEAFF.

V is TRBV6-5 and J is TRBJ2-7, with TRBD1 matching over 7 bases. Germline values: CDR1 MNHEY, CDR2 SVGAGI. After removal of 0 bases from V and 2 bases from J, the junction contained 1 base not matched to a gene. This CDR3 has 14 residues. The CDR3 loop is CASSYSTGPYEQYF. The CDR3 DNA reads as TGTGCCAGCAGTTACTCGACAGGGCCCTACGAGCAGTACTTC.

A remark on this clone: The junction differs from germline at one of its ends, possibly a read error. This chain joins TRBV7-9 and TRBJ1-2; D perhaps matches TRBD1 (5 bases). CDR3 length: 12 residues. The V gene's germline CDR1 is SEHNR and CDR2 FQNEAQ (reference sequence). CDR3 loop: CSSSLIGGGYTF. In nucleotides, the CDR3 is TGTTCCAGCAGCTTAATCGGGGGTGGCTACACCTTC.

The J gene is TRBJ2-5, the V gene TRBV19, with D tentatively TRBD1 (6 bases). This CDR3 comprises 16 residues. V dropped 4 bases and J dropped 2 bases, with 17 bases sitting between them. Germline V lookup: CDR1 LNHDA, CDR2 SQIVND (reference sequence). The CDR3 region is CASSRHRDKRQETQYF. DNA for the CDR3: TGTGCCAGTAGTAGACACCGGGACAAAAGACAAGAGACCCAGTACTTC.

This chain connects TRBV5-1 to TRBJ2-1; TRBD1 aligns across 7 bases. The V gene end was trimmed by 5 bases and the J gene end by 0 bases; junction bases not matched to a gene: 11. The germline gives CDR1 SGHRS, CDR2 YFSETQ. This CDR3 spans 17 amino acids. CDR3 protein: CASSLAGTASSYNEQFF. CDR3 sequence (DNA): TGCGCCAGCAGTTTAGCTGGGACAGCGAGCTCCTACAATGAGCAGTTCTTC.

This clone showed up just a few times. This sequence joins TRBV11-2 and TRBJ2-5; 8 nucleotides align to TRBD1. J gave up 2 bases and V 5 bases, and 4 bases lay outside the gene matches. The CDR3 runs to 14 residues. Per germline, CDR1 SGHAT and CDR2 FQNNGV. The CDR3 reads CASSLGQGQETQYF. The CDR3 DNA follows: TGTGCCAGCAGCCTCGGACAGGGACAAGAGACCCAGTACTTC.

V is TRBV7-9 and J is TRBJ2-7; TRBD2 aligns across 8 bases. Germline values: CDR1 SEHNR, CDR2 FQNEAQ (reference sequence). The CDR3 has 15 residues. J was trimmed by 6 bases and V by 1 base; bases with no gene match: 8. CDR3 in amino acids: CASSLVLADYGEQYF. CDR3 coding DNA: TGTGCCAGCAGCTTAGTACTAGCGGACTACGGCGAGCAGTACTTC.

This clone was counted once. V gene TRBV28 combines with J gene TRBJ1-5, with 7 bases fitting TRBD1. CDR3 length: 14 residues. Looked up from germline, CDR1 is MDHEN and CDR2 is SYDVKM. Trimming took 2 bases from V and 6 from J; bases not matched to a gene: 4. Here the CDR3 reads CASSLVRDSQPQHF. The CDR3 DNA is TGTGCCAGCAGTTTAGTCAGGGACAGTCAGCCCCAGCATTTT.

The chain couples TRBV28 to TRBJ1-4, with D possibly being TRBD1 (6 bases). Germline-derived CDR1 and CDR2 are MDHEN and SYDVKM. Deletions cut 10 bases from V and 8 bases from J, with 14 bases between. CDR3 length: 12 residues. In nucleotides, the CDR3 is TGTGCCACCGAGGCGGGGGGCGAAAAACTGTTTTTT. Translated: CATEAGGEKLFF.

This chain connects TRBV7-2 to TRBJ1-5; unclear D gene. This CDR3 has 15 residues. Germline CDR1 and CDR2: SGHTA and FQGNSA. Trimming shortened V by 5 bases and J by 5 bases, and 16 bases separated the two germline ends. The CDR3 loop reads CASSPRHGGDQPQHF. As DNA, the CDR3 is TGTGCCAGCAGCCCACGACACGGAGGAGATCAGCCCCAGCATTTT.

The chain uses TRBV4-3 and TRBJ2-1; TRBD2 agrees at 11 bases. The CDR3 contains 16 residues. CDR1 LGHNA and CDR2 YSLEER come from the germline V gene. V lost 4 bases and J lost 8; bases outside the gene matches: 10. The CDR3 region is CASSRVLAGESYEQFF. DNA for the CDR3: TGCGCCAGCAGCCGCGTACTAGCGGGAGAATCTTATGAGCAGTTCTTC.

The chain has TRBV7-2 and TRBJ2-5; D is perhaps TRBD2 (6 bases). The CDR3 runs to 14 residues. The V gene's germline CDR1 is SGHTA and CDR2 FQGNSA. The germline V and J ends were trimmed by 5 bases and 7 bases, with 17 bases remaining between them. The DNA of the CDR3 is TGTGCCAGCAGCGCCCCGGGACTTGCTGCGACCCAGTACTTC. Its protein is CASSAPGLAATQYF.

CDR3 sequence reads: CASSQVKVPRAGRAVSYEQYF. CDR3 in DNA: TGCGCCAGCAGCCAAGTGAAGGTCCCCAGAGCCGGGAGGGCCGTCTCCTACGAGCAGTACTTC. The rearrangement joins TRBV4-3 to TRBJ2-7; 8 nucleotides line up with TRBD2. There are 21 residues in the CDR3. Germline CDR1 reads LGHNA; CDR2 reads YSLEER. With V trimmed by 1 base and J by 0 bases, 20 bases remained unmatched.

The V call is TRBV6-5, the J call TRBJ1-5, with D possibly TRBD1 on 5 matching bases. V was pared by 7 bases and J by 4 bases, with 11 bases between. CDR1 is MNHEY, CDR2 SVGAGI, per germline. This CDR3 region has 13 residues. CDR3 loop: CASTPGLNQPQHF. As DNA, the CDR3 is TGTGCCAGCACTCCAGGGCTGAATCAGCCCCAGCATTTT.

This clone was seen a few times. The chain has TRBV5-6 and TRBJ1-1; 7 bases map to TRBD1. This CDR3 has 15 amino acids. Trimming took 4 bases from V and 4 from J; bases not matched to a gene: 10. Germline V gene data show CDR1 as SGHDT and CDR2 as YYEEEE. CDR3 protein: CASSRRTGGGTEAFF. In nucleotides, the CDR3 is TGTGCCAGCAGCAGAAGGACAGGAGGGGGCACTGAAGCTTTCTTT.

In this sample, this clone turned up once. The CDR3 DNA is TGTGCCAGCGGTACGGGTATGAACACTGAAGCTTTCTTT. It translates to CASGTGMNTEAFF. The chain is built from TRBV28 and TRBJ1-1, with D unclear. Germline V gene sequence: CDR1 MDHEN, CDR2 SYDVKM. V was shortened by 8 bases and J by 0 bases, with 10 bases between the two germline ends. The CDR3 length is 13 residues. The whole variable domain, remainder taken from reference TRBV28 and TRBJ1-1, is DVKVTQSSRYLVKRTGEKVFLECVQDMDHENMFWYRQDPGLGLRLIYFSYDVKMKEKGDIPEGYSVSREKKERFSLILESASTNQTSMYLCASGTGMNTEAFFGQGTRLTVV.

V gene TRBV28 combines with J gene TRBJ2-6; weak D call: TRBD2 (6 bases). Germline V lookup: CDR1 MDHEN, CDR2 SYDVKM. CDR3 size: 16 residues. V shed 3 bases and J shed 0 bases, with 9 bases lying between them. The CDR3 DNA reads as TGTGCCAGCAGTTTTGGGGGGAACTCTGGGGCCAACGTCCTGACTTTC. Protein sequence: CASSFGGNSGANVLTF.

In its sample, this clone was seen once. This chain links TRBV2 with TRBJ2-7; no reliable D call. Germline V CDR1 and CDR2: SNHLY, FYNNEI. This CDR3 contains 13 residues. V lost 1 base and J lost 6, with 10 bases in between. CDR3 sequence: CASSEGYASEQYF. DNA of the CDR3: TGTGCCAGCAGTGAAGGATACGCGTCCGAGCAGTACTTC. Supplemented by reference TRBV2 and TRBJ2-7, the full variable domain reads EPEVTQTPSHQVTQMGQEVILRCVPISNHLYFYWYRQILGQKVEFLVSFYNNEISEKSEIFDDQFSVERPDGSNFTLKIRSTKLEDSAMYFCASSEGYASEQYFGPGTRLTVT.